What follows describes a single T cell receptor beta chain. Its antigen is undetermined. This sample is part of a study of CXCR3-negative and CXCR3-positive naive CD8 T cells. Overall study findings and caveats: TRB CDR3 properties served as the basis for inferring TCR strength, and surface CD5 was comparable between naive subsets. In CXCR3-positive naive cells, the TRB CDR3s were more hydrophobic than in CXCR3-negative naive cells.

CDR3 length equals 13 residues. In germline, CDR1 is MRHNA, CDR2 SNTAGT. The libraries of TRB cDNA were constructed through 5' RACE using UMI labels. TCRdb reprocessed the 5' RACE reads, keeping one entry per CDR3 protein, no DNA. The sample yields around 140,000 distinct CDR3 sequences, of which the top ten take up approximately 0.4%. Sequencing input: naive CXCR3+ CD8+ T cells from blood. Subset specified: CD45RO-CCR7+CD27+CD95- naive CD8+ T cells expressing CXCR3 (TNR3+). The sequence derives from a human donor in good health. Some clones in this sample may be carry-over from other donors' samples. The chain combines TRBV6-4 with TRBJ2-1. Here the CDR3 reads CASSEEPNNEQFF.